A single T cell receptor beta chain is shown here with its context. Within the sample, other DNA sequences also encode this same CDR3. Profiled with immunoSEQ multiplex PCR; TCRdb holds only in-frame clones, not every one. The sample yields some 1.1 million clones, 60% to 85% seen once. This entry is derived from a study of shared clonotypes between healthy human individuals. Background on the study: Researchers assigned three CD4 naive, three CD4 memory, two CD8 naive and one CD8 memory plate to each donor.

Germline CDR1 is MDHEN and CDR2 is SYDVKM. The CDR3 covers 14 residues. Trimming stripped 6 bases from V and 3 bases from J, with 14 bases between. This receptor was identified in a man in his late teens or twenties in good health. Some clones in this sample may be carry-over from other donors' samples. The specimen was memory CD4+ T cells from PBMCs. The subset denotes: CD45RA-negative fraction. The chain is built from TRBV28 and TRBJ1-2; D is perhaps TRBD1 (6 bases). CDR3 amino acids: CASRPTGGHYGYTF. The CDR3, as DNA: TGTGCCAGCAGACCCACGGGGGGCCACTATGGCTACACCTTC.